This TCR beta chain was identified during a study of T cell responses to AZD1222 COVID-19 vaccine. Germline V gene lookup returns CDR1 SNHLY and CDR2 FYNNEI. V lost 7 bases and J 6 bases, leaving 16 bases between the germline ends. The CDR3 has 14 residues. Regarding this clone: Its target is not known.

The study's findings and limits: Spike-specific TCR breadth and depth went up after people got two AZD1222 doses. The repertoires were collected only after the peak T cell response. Clonal diversity may have been underestimated, and the donors were mostly white British, with more females than males.

Data came from immunoSEQ multiplex PCR; TCRdb stores just in-frame clones and leaves some out. Counted here are around 75,000 clones, around 88% occurring once; the ten biggest clones make up 10%. The receptor comes from an adult who received the MenACWY meningococcal vaccine as a control. The chain joins TRBV2 to TRBJ1-5; tentatively, D is TRBD1 (6 bases). The material sequenced was peripheral blood, taken 28 days after the second dose of the MenACWY control vaccine. CDR3 loop: CASTQGTWGQPQHF. CDR3 sequence (DNA): TGTGCCAGCACCCAGGGGACATGGGGTCAGCCCCAGCATTTT.